Below, 19 T cell receptor beta chains from the same sample are listed, as sequenced in a study of blood T cell repertoires in COVID-19. Generated by immunoSEQ multiplex PCR, the TCRdb table keeps only in-frame clones and is missing some. This table holds a few hundred thousand clones, 85% found once. Sequenced material: PBMCs or T cells enriched from blood (not recorded which). These receptors all stem from a man aged 35 to 55 who had recovered from COVID-19.

This chain joins TRBV7-6 and TRBJ2-1, with 7 nucleotides matching TRBD2. With 1 base clipped from V and 7 bases from J, the junction kept 13 bases outside the gene matches. This CDR3 is 17 amino acids long. Germline-derived CDR1 and CDR2 are SGHVS and FNYEAQ. CDR3 bases: TGTGCCAGCAGCTTAGTTCTCCCCGGACTAGGCTCGAATGAGCAGTTCTTC. Translated, it gives CASSLVLPGLGSNEQFF.

Only one count was recorded for this clone. The rearrangement uses TRBV21-1 and TRBJ2-2; whether TRBD2, the table's D call, matches the DNA was not checked. TRBV21-1 is a pseudogene locus. This CDR3 spans 18 amino acids. The CDR3 loop is CASSPVLAGDFGTGELFF. CDR3 coding DNA: TGTGCCAGCAGTCCAGTCCTAGCGGGAGACTTTGGAACCGGGGAGCTGTTTTTT.

The chain recombines TRBV10-2 with TRBJ2-3, with a tentative D call TRBD1 (6 bases). V was cut by 9 bases and J by 0 bases, with 10 bases left in between. Germline CDR1 and CDR2: WSHSY and SAAADI. The CDR3 spans 13 residues. CDR3 sequence: CASRQASTDTQYF. For the CDR3, the DNA is TGCGCCAGTCGACAGGCAAGCACAGATACGCAGTATTTT.

The V gene is TRBV9, the J gene TRBJ1-3, with unresolved D. Per germline, CDR1 SGDLS and CDR2 YYNGEE. V was cut by 3 bases and J by 4 bases, with 11 bases left in between. The CDR3 contains 14 residues. Written as DNA, the CDR3 is TGTGCCAGCAGCGCCTACAGCTCCGGAAACACCATATATTTT. Residues: CASSAYSSGNTIYF.

The gene calls are TRBV3-1 (or the pseudogene TRBV3-2) and TRBJ1-3; 8 bases are a match to TRBD1. CDR1 and CDR2 (germline): LGHDT, YNNKEL (reference sequence). The CDR3 extends over 13 amino acids. J gave up 7 bases and V 4 bases, and 3 bases lay outside the gene matches. In DNA, the CDR3 is TGTGCCAGCAGCCCGGGACAGGCGAACACCATATATTTT. Its translation is CASSPGQANTIYF.

The chain links TRBV5-1 to TRBJ2-1; TRBD2 aligns across 11 bases. J gave up 9 bases and V 7 bases, and 12 bases lay outside the gene matches. This CDR3 spans 15 amino acids. CDR1 and CDR2 (germline): SGHRS, YFSETQ. The CDR3 bases are TGCGCCAGCCAACGGGAACTAGCGGGAGTTGGTGAGCAGTTCTTC. This gives the protein CASQRELAGVGEQFF. Full variable domain (remainder filled in from reference TRBV5-1 and TRBJ2-1): KAGVTQTPRYLIKTRGQQVTLSCSPISGHRSVSWYQQTPGQGLQFLFEYFSETQRNKGNFPGRFSGRQFSNSRSEMNVSTLELGDSALYLCASQRELAGVGEQFFGPGTRLTVL.

The chain recombines TRBV30 with TRBJ1-2; D remains ambiguous. This CDR3 is built from 13 residues. Looked up from germline, CDR1 is GTSNPN and CDR2 is SVGIG (reference sequence). Trimming cost V 0 bases and J 2 bases, with 7 bases left between them. The CDR3 DNA reads TGTGCCTGGAGTGTACCGGGGAACTATGGCTACACCTTC. Translation: CAWSVPGNYGYTF.

The J gene is TRBJ2-1, the V gene TRBV29-1; the match to TRBD2 covers 7 bases. The CDR3 covers 21 residues. Germline lookup yields CDR1 SQVTM and CDR2 ANQGSEA. J lost 0 bases, V lost 0 bases, and 20 bases had no gene match. The DNA of the CDR3 is TGCAGCGTTGAAGACCCCAGACCGGTTGAGGGAGGGATGAGCTCCTACAATGAGCAGTTCTTC. Its protein product is CSVEDPRPVEGGMSSYNEQFF.

The chain is built from TRBV28 and TRBJ2-7, with D perhaps TRBD1 (5 bases). The CDR3 runs to 13 residues. The ends were cut back, 1 base at V and 7 bases at J, with 11 bases in the middle. The germline gives CDR1 MDHEN, CDR2 SYDVKM. The CDR3 sequence: CASSLFRVREQYF. CDR3 in DNA: TGTGCCAGCAGTTTATTCAGGGTGCGGGAGCAGTACTTC.

The V call is TRBV27, the J call TRBJ2-2; no reliable D call. Germline lookup yields CDR1 MNHEY and CDR2 SMNVEV (reference sequence). This CDR3 is built from 14 residues. Trimming cost V 6 bases and J 1 base, with 9 bases left between them. CDR3 in DNA: TGTGCCAGCAGCGGCGGAGTGAACACCGGGGAGCTGTTTTTT. It translates to CASSGGVNTGELFF.

The chain is built from TRBV29-1 and TRBJ2-1; D gene ambiguous. The CDR3 sequence is 18 residues long. CDR1 and CDR2 (germline): SQVTM, ANQGSEA. Trimming shortened V by 3 bases and J by 8 bases, and 29 bases separated the two germline ends. DNA for the CDR3: TGCAGCGTTGAGACGTTTGATGTCCGGTATCGAGGTGCGGATGAGCAGTTCTTC. As protein: CSVETFDVRYRGADEQFF.

This clone has at least ten counts. The chain employs TRBV19 and TRBJ2-3, with 8 bases lining up with TRBD2. V trimming: 4 bases; J trimming: 0 bases; junction bases outside the gene matches: 0. This CDR3 has 14 amino acids. CDR1 and CDR2 (germline): LNHDA, SQIVND (reference sequence). The CDR3 nucleotides read TGTGCCAGTAGTACTAGCGGGAGCACAGATACGCAGTATTTT. Encoded protein: CASSTSGSTDTQYF.

The chain joins TRBV5-4 to TRBJ2-7, with D possibly matching TRBD1 (6 bases). Looked up from germline, CDR1 is SGHNT and CDR2 is YYREEE (reference sequence). Trimming shortened V by 4 bases and J by 2 bases, and 10 bases separated the two germline ends. This CDR3 is built from 13 residues. The CDR3 reads CASSPGQTYEQYF. The CDR3 DNA follows: TGTGCCAGCAGCCCCGGACAGACCTACGAGCAGTACTTC.

The chain recombines TRBV30 with TRBJ2-1; unclear D gene. Germline V lookup: CDR1 GTSNPN, CDR2 SVGIG (reference sequence). Trimming stripped 2 bases from V and 4 bases from J, with 6 bases between. CDR3 length: 12 amino acids. The CDR3 protein is CAWSRVYNEQFF. As DNA, the CDR3 is TGTGCCTGGAGTCGTGTATACAATGAGCAGTTCTTC.

The V call is TRBV12-3 or TRBV12-4, the J call TRBJ1-2; D is unclear. The CDR3 runs 11 residues. With 4 bases removed from V and 8 bases from J, the gap between germline ends came to 8 bases. The CDR3 DNA follows: TGTGCCAGCAGTTCCCCTAAGGGCTACACCTTC. It codes for CASSSPKGYTF.

The chain employs TRBV6-1 and TRBJ2-1; 12 nucleotides line up with TRBD2. This CDR3 region has 14 residues. The V segment lost 6 bases and the J segment 12 bases; nucleotides outside the gene matches: 9. Germline CDR1 and CDR2: MNHNS and SASEGT. This CDR3 reads CASRLTSGRSRQFF. The CDR3 DNA is TGTGCCAGCAGGTTGACTAGCGGGAGATCGCGGCAGTTCTTC.

The V gene is TRBV7-2, the J gene TRBJ1-2; a possible D gene is TRBD1 (6 bases). CDR3 length: 14 amino acids. Germline CDR1 reads SGHTA; CDR2 reads FQGNSA. The germline V and J ends were trimmed by 5 bases and 8 bases, with 18 bases remaining between them. The CDR3 protein is CASSRGVQGEGYTF. The CDR3, as DNA: TGTGCCAGCAGCCGCGGCGTACAGGGTGAAGGCTACACCTTC.

This clone was seen just once. The chain combines TRBV6-4 with TRBJ1-6, with a weak D call TRBD1 (6 bases). Germline V CDR1 and CDR2: MRHNA, SNTAGT. V was shortened by 5 bases and J by 7 bases, with 12 bases between the two germline ends. This CDR3 is built from 14 residues. The CDR3 DNA reads TGTGCCAGCAGTATTGGACAGATAAATTCACCCCTCCACTTT. Translated, it gives CASSIGQINSPLHF.

This clone was recorded only once. The chain couples TRBV4-2 to TRBJ2-7, with D possibly TRBD2 on 5 matching bases. The CDR3 is 18 amino acids. V was pared by 2 bases and J by 3 bases, with 23 bases between. Germline assignment: CDR1 LGHNA and CDR2 YNFKEQ. The CDR3 region is CASSQHNSGLASLYEQYF. For the CDR3, the DNA is TGTGCCAGCAGCCAACACAATTCGGGATTAGCGTCTCTCTACGAGCAGTACTTC.